Given below is one TCR beta chain in context. Its target is not known. This sample is part of a study of a mutant IDH1 vaccine in newly diagnosed glioma. Study-wide results and caveats: Vaccine-induced responses were seen in roughly 93% of patients, spanning several MHC alleles.

The CDR3 consists of 14 residues. CDR1 is SGHTA and CDR2 is FQGNSA in the germline V gene. Deletions cut 0 bases from V and 2 bases from J, with 4 bases between. As to time point: week 47, end of study. Doses of 300 ug of mutant IDH1 20-mer peptide were given with topical imiquimod. Sequencing used immunoSEQ multiplex PCR; TCRdb keeps in-frame clones, though not all of them. The profile shows tens of thousands of clones, around nine tenths of them singletons. V and J are TRBV7-2 and TRBJ1-4; D uncertain. The sequences come from PBMCs, collected from a glioma patient whose treatment included an IDH1 peptide vaccine. The TCR comes from a woman aged 25 to 45 with glioma. The CDR3 is CASSLAGTNEKLFF. In DNA, the CDR3 is TGTGCCAGCAGCTTAGCAGGGACTAATGAAAAACTGTTTTTT.